This TCR beta chain was sequenced during a study of T cells in Graves' hyperthyroidism and ophthalmopathy. Study results and limitations: Blood held most thyroid clonotypes expanded above 0.001 frequency.

Using RNA transcripts as the source, TCR beta CDR3 regions were amplified. A first-round RT-PCR of the TCR CDR3 used the HTBI primer set. One entry per CDR3 protein, called by TCRdb with MiXCR from the multiplex PCR reads. The sample records about 50,000 distinct CDR3 sequences, over 45% being singletons. CDR1 and CDR2 from the germline V gene are SNHLY and FYNNEI. CDR3 length: 11 amino acids. V dropped 8 bases and J dropped 4 bases, with 9 bases sitting between them. In patients aged 18 to 65, hyperthyroidism was newly diagnosed, with duration under 2 months. This clonotype was found many times. Its specificity is not known.

The source is a woman aged 45-65 years with Graves' hyperthyroidism. Sequenced material: peripheral blood or thyroid tissue (not recorded which). The chain employs TRBV2 and TRBJ2-7; D ambiguous. The CDR3 nucleotides read TGTGCCAGCGAAGACTTGTACGAGCAGTACTTC. This encodes CASEDLYEQYF.